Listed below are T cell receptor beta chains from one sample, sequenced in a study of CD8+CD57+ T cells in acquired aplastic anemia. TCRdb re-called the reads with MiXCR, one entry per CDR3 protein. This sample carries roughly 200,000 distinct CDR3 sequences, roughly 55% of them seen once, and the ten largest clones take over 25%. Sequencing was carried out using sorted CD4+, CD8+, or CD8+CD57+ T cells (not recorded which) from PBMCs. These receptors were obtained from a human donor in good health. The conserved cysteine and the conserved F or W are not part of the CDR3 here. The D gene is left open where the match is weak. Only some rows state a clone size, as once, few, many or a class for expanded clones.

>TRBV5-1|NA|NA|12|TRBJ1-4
ASRQGSTNEKLF
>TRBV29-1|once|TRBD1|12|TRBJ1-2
SVEEPGGFYGYT
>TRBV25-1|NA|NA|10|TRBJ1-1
ASKGPNTEAF
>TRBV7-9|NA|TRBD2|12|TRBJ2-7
ASSHTSGSWEQY
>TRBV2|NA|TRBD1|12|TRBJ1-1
ASSDDRVNTEAF
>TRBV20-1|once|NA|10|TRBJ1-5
SARTSGGPQH
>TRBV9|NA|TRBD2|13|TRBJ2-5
ASIVGGAGQETQY
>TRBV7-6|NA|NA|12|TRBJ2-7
ASSLRPGDGEQY
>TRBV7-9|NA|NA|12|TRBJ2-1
ASSWGRKYNEQF
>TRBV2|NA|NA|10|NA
ASTWSQETQY
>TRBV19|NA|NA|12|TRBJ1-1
ASSIVQRRTEAF
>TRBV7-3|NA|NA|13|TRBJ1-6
ASSFRGPGNSPLH
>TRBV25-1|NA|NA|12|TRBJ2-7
ASSQPDWSYEQY
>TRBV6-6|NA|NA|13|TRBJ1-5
ASTPDGNSNQPQH
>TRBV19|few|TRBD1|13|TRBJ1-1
ASSIGGGGGTEAF
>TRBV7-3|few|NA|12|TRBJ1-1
ASSLMGRNTEAF
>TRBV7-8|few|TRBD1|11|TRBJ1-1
ASSLVRQGEAF
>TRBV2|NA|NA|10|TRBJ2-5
ASSPGLETQY
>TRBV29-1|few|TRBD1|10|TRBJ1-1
SVGQGRTEAF
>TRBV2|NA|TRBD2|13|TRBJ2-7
ASSDELAGIYEQY
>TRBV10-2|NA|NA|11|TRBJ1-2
ASSALRGDGYT
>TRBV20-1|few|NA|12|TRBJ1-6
SAIGSVDNSPLH
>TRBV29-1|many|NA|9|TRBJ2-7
SVRNHYEQY
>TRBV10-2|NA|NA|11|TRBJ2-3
ASNPTVTDTQY
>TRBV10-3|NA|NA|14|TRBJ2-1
AITLRAGGTHNEQF
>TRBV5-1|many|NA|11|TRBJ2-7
ASSLEGGREQY
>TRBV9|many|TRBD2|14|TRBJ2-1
ASRPGLAGNNNEQF
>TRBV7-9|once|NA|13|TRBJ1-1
ASSARGGAGTEAF
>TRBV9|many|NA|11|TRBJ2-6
ASSVAGANVLT
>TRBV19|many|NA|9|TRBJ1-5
ASSKNQPQH
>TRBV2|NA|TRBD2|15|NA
ASSELAGRSSYSEQF
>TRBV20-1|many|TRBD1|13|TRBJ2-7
SARDTRGGNDEQY
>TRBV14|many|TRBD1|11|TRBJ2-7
ASRRTGAGEQY
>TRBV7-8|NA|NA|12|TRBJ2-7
TSSLDLGPYEQY
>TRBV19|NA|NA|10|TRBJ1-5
ASSFIDQPQH
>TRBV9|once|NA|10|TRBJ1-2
ASSVNDNGYT